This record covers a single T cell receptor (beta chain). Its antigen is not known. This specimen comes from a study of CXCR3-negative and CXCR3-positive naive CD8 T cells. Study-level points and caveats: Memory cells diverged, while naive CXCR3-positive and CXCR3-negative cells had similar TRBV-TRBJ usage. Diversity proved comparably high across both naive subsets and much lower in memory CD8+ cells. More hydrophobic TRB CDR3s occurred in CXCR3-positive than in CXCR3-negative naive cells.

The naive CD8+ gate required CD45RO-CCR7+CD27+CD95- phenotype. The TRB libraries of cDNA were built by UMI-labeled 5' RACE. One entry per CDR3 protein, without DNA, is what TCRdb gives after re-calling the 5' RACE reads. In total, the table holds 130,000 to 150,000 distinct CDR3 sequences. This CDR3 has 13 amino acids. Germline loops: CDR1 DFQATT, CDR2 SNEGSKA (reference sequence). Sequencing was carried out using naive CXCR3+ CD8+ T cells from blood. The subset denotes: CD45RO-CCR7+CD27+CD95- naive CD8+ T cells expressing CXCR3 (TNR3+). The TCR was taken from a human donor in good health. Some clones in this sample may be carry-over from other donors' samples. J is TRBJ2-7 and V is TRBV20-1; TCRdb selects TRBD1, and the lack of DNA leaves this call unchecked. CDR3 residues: CSARGDREYEQYF.